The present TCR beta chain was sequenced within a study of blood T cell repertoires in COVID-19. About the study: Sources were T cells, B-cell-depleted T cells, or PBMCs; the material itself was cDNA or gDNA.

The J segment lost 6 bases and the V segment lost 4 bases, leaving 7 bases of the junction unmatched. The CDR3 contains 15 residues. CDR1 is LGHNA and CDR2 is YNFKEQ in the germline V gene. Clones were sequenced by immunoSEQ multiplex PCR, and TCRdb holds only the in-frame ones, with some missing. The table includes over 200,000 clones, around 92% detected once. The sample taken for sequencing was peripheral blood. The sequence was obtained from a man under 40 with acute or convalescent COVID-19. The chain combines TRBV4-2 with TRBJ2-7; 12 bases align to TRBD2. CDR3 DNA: TGTGCCAGCAGCCTTGAGCTAGCGGGAGGGCTCGAGCAGTACTTC. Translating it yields CASSLELAGGLEQYF.